The source of this TCR beta chain is a study of blood T cells in healthy people across ages. A second about 6 to 12 cycle PCR used barcoded and J-beta primers. From the 5' RACE reads, TCRdb called clonotypes with MiXCR, one entry per CDR3 protein. The table lists 850,000 to 1,000,000 distinct CDR3 sequences, 48% of them singletons. Trimming took off 1 base at V and 4 bases at J, with 13 bases between the two ends. Germline V gene data show CDR1 as DFQATT and CDR2 as SNEGSKA (reference sequence). The CDR3 sequence is 14 residues long. Donors each provided about 10 milliliters of peripheral blood. The sample consisted of blood. The chain carries TRBV20-1 and TRBJ2-5; weak D call: TRBD1 (5 bases). The receptor comes from a man younger than 40 in good health. The chain's CDR3 is CSARGQGTLETQYF. As DNA, the CDR3 is TGCAGTGCTAGAGGGCAGGGAACTCTAGAGACCCAGTACTTC.